This TCR beta chain was sequenced in a study of T-cell memory formation after mild COVID-19. The trim removed 3 bases at V and 0 bases at J, leaving 5 bases unmatched. Per the germline V gene, CDR1 is SGHRS and CDR2 is YFSETQ. The CDR3 runs to 17 residues. This clonotype was counted between two and nine times. One entry per CDR3 protein results from TCRdb running MiXCR on the 5' RACE reads. Seen here are about 400,000 distinct CDR3 sequences, approximately 15% observed once, and the top ten hold roughly 22%. The receptor was isolated from a man aged 18-30 years who had mild COVID-19 (a few samples of this study predate the infection). Cell type and time point are not known. V and J are TRBV5-1 and TRBJ2-2; 10 bases match TRBD1. The sample taken for sequencing was PBMCs or a T cell subset sorted from them (not recorded which). As DNA, the CDR3 is TGCGCCAGCAGCTCGGGACAGGGGCGCTCGAACACCGGGGAGCTGTTTTTT. The encoded protein is CASSSGQGRSNTGELFF.